The sequence of this T cell receptor beta chain was determined in a study of blood T cell repertoires in COVID-19. Looking at the study overall: Sites in the United States, Italy and Spain provided acute and convalescent COVID-19 samples.

Trimming left V 3 bases short and J 7 bases short, with 7 bases between. CDR1 is LGHDT, CDR2 YNNKEL, per germline (reference sequence). This CDR3 comprises 12 residues. In the study's own analysis: Counts of nucleated cells, estimated from reference gene primer amplification, were obtained. Generated by immunoSEQ multiplex PCR, the TCRdb table keeps only in-frame clones and is missing some. V and J calls plus clone size are reproduced from that table; the DNA served to infer D and trimming. Among under 350,000 clones listed, about 82% were seen once. The sample comprised peripheral blood. V is TRBV3-1 (or the pseudogene TRBV3-2) and J is TRBJ1-5; possibly TRBD1 for D (6 bases). This receptor was obtained from a human donor in a cohort sampled during active COVID-19. This CDR3 is CASSQTGQPQHF. CDR3 nucleotide sequence: TGTGCCAGCAGCCAGACAGGACAGCCCCAGCATTTT.